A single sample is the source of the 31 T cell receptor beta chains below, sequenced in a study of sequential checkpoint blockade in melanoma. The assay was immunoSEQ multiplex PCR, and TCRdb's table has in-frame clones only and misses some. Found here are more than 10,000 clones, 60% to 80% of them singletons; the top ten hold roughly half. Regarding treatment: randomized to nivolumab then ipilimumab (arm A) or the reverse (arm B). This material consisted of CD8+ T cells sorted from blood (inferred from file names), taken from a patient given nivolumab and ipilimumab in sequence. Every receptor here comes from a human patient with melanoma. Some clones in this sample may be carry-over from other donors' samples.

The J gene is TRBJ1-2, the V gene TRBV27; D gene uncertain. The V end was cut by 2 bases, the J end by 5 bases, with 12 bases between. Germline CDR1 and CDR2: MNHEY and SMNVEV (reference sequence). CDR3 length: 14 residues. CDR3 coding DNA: TGTGCCAGCAGTTTAGTCTTATCGGGTTATGGCTACACCTTC. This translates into CASSLVLSGYGYTF.

The CDR3 DNA sequence: TGTGCCAGCAGCCCCATAGGGACAGGGAACTCACCCCTCCACTTT. This sequence encodes CASSPIGTGNSPLHF. V usage is TRBV5-6 and J usage is TRBJ1-6; 9 nucleotides agree with TRBD1. The junction had 9 bases not matched to a gene; V was cut back by 4 bases and J by 10 bases. The germline CDR1 and CDR2 sequences are SGHDT and YYEEEE. The CDR3 extends over 15 amino acids.

The CDR3: CASSEWEPPATSNYGYTF. DNA for the CDR3: TGTGCCAGCAGTGAGTGGGAGCCACCCGCGACTTCTAACTATGGCTACACCTTC. The J gene is TRBJ1-2, the V gene TRBV6-1; no definite D call. V lost 3 bases, J lost 0 bases, and 20 bases lay in between. This CDR3 has 18 amino acids. Germline V gene sequence: CDR1 MNHNS, CDR2 SASEGT.

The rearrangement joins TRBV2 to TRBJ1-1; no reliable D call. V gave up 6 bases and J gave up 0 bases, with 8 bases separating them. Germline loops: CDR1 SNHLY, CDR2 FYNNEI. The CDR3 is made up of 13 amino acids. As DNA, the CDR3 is TGTGCCAGCAGAGCTAGTGTGAACACTGAAGCTTTCTTT. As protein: CASRASVNTEAFF.

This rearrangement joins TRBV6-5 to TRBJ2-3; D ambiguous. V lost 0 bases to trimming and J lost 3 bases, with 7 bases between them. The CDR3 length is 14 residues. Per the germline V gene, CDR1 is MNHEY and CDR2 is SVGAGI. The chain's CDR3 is CASSYSRETDTQYF. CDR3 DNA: TGTGCCAGCAGTTACTCGAGAGAAACAGATACGCAGTATTTT.

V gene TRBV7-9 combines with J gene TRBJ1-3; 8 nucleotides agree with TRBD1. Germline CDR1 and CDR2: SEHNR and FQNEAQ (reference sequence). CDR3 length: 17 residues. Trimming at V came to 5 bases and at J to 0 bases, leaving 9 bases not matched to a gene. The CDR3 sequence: CASSRSRDRSSGNTIYF. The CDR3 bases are TGTGCCAGCAGCCGTTCCCGGGACAGGAGCTCTGGAAACACCATATATTTT. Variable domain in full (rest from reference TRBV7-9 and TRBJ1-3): DTGVSQNPRHKITKRGQNVTFRCDPISEHNRLYWYRQTLGQGPEFLTYFQNEAQLEKSRLLSDRFSAERPKGSFSTLEIQRTEQGDSAMYLCASSRSRDRSSGNTIYFGEGSWLTVV.

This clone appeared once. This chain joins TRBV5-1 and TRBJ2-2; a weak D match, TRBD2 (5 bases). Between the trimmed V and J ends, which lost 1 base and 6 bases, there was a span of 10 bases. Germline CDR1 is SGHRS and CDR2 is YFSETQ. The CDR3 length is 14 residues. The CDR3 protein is CASSLLLGAGELFF. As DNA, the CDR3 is TGCGCCAGCAGCTTGCTGTTGGGAGCCGGGGAGCTGTTTTTT.

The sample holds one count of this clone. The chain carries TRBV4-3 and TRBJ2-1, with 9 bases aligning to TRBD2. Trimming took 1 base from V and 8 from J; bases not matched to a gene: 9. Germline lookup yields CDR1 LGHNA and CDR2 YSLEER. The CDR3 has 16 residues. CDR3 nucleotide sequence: TGCGCCAGCAGCCAAGGAGGGCGGGGGGGCGCGGATGAGCAGTTCTTC. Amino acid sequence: CASSQGGRGGADEQFF.

This CDR3 reads CASSLGIREHPKKTVYF. The CDR3 bases are TGTGCCAGCAGCTTAGGCATCCGGGAGCACCCGAAAAAAACGGTATATTTT. V usage is TRBV13 and J usage is TRBJ1-3; no reliable D call. The CDR3 runs 17 residues. CDR1 PRHDT and CDR2 FYEKMQ come from the germline V gene (reference sequence). Deletions cut 0 bases from V and 14 bases from J, with 26 bases between. The entire variable domain, with the rest obtained from reference TRBV13 and TRBJ1-3, is as follows: AAGVIQSPRHLIKEKRETATLKCYPIPRHDTVYWYQQGPGQDPQFLISFYEKMQSDKGSIPDRFSAQQFSDYHSELNMSSLELGDSALYFCASSLGIREHPKKTVYFGEGSWLTVV.

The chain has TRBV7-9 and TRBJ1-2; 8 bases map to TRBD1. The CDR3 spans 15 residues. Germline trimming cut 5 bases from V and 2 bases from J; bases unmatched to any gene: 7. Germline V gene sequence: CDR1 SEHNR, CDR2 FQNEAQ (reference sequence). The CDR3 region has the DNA TGTGCCAGCAGCCCACAAAGGGACAGGAACTATGGCTACACCTTC. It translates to CASSPQRDRNYGYTF.

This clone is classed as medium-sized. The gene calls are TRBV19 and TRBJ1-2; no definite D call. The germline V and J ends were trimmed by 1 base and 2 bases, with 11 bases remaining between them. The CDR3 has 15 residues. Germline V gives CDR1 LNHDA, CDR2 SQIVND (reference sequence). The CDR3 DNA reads TGTGCCAGTAGTATAGTTAACGCCCGGAACTATGGCTACACCTTC. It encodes CASSIVNARNYGYTF.

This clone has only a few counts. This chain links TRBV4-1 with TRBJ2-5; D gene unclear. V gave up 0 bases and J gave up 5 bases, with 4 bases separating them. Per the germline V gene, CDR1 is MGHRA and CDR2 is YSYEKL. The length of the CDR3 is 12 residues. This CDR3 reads CASSQDLETQYF. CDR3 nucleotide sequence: TGCGCCAGCAGCCAAGATCTTGAGACCCAGTACTTC.

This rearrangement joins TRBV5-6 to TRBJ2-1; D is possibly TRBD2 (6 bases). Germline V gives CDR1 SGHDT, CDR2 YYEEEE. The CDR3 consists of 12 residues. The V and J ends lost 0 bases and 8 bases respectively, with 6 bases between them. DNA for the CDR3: TGTGCCAGCAGCTTGGGGAGGGATGAGCAGTTCTTC. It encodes CASSLGRDEQFF.

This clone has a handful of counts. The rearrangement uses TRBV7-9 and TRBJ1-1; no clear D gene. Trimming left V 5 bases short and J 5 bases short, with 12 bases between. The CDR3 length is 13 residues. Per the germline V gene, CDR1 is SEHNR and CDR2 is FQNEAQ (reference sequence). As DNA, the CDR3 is TGTGCCAGCAGCCTCAGCGTTAGGACTGAAGCTTTCTTT. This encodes CASSLSVRTEAFF.

The CDR3, as DNA: TGTGCCAGCAGTTACCATTTCGACCCGGGAGCTTCACCCCTCCACTTT. Encoded protein: CASSYHFDPGASPLHF. The chain employs TRBV6-6 and TRBJ1-6; D gene uncertain. Germline V gene sequence: CDR1 MNHNY, CDR2 SVGAGI (reference sequence). The CDR3 is made up of 16 amino acids. Trimming stripped 2 bases from V and 9 bases from J, with 17 bases between.

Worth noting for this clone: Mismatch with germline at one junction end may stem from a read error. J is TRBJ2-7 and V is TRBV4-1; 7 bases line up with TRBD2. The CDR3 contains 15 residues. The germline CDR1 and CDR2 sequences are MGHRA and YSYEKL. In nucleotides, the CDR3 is TGTGCCAGCAGCCAAGAGGCCAGCGGGGACTACGAGCAGTACTTC. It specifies CASSQEASGDYEQYF.

The CDR3 reads CASSLDRGLSDTIYF. The CDR3 DNA is TGTGCCAGCAGCTTAGATAGGGGGTTGTCGGACACCATATATTTT. V gene TRBV11-2 combines with J gene TRBJ1-3; a weak D match, TRBD1 (6 bases). Trimming cost V 0 bases and J 8 bases, with 14 bases left between them. There are 15 residues in the CDR3. Per the germline V gene, CDR1 is SGHAT and CDR2 is FQNNGV.

The CDR3 region is CASRIQGANEKLFF. In DNA, the CDR3 is TGTGCCAGCCGGATCCAGGGTGCTAATGAAAAACTGTTTTTT. The rearrangement uses TRBV2 and TRBJ1-4, with D perhaps TRBD1 (5 bases). Between the trimmed V and J ends, which lost 8 bases and 3 bases, there was a span of 13 bases. CDR1 and CDR2 from the germline V gene are SNHLY and FYNNEI. The CDR3 spans 14 residues.

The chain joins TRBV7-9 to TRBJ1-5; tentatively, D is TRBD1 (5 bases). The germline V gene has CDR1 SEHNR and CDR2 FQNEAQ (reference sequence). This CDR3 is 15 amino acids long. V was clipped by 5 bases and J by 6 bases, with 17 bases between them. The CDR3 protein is CASSPRGGRGQPQHF. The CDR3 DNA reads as TGTGCCAGCAGCCCCCGGGGGGGAAGGGGTCAGCCCCAGCATTTT.

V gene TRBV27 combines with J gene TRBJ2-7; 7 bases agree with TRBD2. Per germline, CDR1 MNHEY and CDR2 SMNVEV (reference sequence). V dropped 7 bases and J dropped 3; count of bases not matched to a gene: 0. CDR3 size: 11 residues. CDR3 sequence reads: CASTGGYEQYF. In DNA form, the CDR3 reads TGTGCCAGCACGGGAGGCTACGAGCAGTACTTC.

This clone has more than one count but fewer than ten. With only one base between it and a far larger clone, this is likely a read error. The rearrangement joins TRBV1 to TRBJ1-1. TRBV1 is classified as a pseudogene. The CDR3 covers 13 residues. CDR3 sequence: CTSSPNRNTEAFF. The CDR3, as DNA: TGCACCAGCAGCCCTAATAGGAACACTGAAGCTTTCTTT.

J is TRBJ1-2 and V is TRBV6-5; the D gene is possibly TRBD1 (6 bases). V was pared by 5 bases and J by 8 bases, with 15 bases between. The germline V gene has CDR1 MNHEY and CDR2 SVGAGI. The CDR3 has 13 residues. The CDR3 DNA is TGTGCCAGCAGTGAACTGGACAGCCAGGGCTACACCTTC. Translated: CASSELDSQGYTF.

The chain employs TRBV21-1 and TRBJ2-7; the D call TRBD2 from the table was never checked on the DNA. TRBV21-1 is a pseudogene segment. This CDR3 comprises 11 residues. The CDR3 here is CASNCRYEQYF. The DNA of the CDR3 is TGTGCCAGCAACTGTCGGTACGAGCAGTACTTC.

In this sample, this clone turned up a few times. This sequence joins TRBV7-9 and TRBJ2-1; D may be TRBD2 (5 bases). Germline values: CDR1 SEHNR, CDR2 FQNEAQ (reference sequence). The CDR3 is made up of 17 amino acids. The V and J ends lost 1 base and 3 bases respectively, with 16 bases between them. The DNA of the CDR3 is TGTGCCAGCAGCTTAGTCATCATTGAGGGCGACTACAATGAGCAGTTCTTC. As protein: CASSLVIIEGDYNEQFF.

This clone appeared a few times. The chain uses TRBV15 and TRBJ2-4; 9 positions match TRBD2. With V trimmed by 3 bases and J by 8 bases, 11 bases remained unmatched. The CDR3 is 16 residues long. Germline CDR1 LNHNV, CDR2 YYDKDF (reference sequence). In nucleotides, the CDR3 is TGTGCCACCAGCAGGGCTTTAGCGGGGGAGGTAGACATTCAGTACTTC. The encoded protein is CATSRALAGEVDIQYF.

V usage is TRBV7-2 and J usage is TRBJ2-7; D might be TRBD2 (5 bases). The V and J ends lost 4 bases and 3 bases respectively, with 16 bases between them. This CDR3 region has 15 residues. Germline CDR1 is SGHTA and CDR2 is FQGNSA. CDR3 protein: CASSSKRLLGYEQYF. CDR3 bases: TGTGCCAGCAGCTCAAAGCGGCTACTAGGCTACGAGCAGTACTTC.

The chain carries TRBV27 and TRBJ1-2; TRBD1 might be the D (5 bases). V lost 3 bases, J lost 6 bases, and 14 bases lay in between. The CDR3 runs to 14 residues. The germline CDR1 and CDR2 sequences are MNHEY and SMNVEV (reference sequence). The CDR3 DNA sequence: TGTGCCAGCAGTTTCTCTACAGGCTTGGATGGCTACACCTTC. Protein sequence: CASSFSTGLDGYTF.

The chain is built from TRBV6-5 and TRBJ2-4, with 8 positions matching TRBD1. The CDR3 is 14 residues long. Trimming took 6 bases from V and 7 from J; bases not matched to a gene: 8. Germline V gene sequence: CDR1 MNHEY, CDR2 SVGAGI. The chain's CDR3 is CASSPGSGGNIQYF. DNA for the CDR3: TGTGCCAGCAGCCCGGGGTCAGGGGGCAACATTCAGTACTTC.

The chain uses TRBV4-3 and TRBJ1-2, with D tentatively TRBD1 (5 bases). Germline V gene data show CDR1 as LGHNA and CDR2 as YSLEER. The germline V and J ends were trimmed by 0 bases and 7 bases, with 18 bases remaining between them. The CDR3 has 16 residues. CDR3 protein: CASSQDHRARGGGYTF. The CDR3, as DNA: TGCGCCAGCAGCCAAGATCATAGGGCCCGCGGGGGTGGCTACACCTTC.

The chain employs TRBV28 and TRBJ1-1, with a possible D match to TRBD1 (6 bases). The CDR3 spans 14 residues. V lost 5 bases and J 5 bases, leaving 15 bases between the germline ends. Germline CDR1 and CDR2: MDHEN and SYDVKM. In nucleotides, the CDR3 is TGTGCCAGCAGTCACCCTCACAGGGATACTGAAGCTTTCTTT. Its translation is CASSHPHRDTEAFF.

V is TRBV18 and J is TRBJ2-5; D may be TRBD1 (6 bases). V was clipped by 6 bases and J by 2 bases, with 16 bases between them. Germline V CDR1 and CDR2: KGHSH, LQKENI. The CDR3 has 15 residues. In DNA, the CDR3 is TGTGCCAGCTCCCCTAAGGCACAGGGACAAGAGACCCAGTACTTC. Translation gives CASSPKAQGQETQYF.